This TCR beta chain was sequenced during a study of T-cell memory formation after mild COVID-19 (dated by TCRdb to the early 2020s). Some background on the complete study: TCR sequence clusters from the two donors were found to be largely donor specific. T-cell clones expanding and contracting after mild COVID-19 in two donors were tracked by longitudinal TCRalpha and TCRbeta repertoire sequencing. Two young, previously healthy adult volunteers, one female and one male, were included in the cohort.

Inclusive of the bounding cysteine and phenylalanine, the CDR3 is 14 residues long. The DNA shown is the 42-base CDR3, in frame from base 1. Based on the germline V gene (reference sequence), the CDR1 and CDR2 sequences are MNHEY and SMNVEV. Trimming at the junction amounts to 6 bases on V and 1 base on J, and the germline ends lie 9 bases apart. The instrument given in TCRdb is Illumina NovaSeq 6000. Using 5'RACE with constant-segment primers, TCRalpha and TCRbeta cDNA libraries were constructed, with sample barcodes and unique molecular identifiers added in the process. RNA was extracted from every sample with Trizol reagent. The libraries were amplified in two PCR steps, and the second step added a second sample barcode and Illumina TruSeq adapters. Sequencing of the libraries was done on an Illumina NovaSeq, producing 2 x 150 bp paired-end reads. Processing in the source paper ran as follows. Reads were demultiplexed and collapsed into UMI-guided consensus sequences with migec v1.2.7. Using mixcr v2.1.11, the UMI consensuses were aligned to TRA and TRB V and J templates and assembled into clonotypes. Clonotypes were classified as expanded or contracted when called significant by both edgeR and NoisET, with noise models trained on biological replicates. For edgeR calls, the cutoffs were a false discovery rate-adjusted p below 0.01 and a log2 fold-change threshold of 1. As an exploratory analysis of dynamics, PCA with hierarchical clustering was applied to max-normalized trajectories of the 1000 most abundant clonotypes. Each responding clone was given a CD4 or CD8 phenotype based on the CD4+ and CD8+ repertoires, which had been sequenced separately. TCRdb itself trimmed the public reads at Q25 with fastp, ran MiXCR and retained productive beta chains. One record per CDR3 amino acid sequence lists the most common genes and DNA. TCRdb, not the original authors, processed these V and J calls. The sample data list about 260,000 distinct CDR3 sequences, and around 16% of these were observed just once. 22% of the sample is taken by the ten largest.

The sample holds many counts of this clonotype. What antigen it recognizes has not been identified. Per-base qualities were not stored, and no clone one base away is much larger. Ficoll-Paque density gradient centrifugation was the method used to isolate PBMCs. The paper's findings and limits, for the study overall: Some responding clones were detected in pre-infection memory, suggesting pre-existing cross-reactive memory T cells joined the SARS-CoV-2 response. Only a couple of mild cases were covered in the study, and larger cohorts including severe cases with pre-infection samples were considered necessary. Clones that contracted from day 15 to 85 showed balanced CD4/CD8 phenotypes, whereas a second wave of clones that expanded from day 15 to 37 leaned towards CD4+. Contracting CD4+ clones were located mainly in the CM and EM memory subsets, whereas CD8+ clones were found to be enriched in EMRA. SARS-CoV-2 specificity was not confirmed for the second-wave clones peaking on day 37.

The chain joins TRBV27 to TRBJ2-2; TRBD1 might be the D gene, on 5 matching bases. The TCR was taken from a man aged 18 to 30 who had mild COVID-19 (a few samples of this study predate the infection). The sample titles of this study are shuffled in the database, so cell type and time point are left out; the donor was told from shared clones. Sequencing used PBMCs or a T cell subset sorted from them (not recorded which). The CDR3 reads CASRATGNTGELFF. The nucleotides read TGTGCCAGCAGGGCTACAGGGAACACCGGGGAGCTGTTTTTT.